Shown below are 11 T cell receptor beta chains from a single sample sequenced in a study of spatial heterogeneity in lung cancer. TCRdb ran MiXCR on the 5' RACE reads and lists one entry per CDR3 protein. The data hold 3,700 or so distinct CDR3 sequences, with roughly 53% observed a single time. Time point indicated: sample taken at primary tumor resection. Unsorted samples of tumor, nontumor lung or frozen PBMC had their whole RNA sequenced. The starting material was PBMCs, obtained at surgery. These receptors came from a female donor with early-stage non-small cell lung cancer.

Concerning this clonotype itself: Because this beta chain is a stray read in a library intended to capture alpha chains, its abundance should not be given much weight. The chain is built from TRBV20-1 and TRBJ2-5; 7 bases agree with TRBD1. Germline CDR1 and CDR2: DFQATT and SNEGSKA (reference sequence). This CDR3 has 16 residues. Trimming took 3 bases from V and 1 from J; bases not matched to a gene: 11. The CDR3 region is CSASLGGDNGQETQYF. CDR3 in DNA: TGCAGTGCTAGTTTAGGGGGCGACAACGGCCAAGAGACCCAGTACTTC.

Concerning this clonotype itself: A much larger clone differs by one base, so this may be a read error. Found in a library prepared for alpha chains, this beta chain is an off-target read, and its abundance has little meaning. J is TRBJ2-7 and V is TRBV3-1; a weak D match, TRBD1 (6 bases). The germline V gene has CDR1 LGHDT and CDR2 YNNKEL (reference sequence). This CDR3 comprises 16 residues. The CDR3 bases are TGTGTCAGCAGCCCCCGGCGCACAGGCAGGGGCTACGAGCAGTACTTC. Its protein is CVSSPRRTGRGYEQYF.

This clonotype was picked up a small number of times. A read error may account for a junction end that differs from germline. Because the library targeted alpha chains, this beta chain is an off-target read whose size means little. The V call is TRBV12-3 or TRBV12-4, the J call TRBJ2-5; 7 positions agree with TRBD1. This CDR3 comprises 15 residues. Written as DNA, the CDR3 is TGTGCCAGCAGCCCTAGACAGGGCTGGCAAGGGACCCAGTACTTC. It codes for CASSPRQGWQGTQYF.

On this clonotype itself: Found in a library prepared for alpha chains, this beta chain is an off-target read, and its abundance has little meaning. The V and J genes are TRBV20-1 and TRBJ2-7; D ambiguous. Looked up from germline, CDR1 is DFQATT and CDR2 is SNEGSKA (reference sequence). The CDR3 spans 13 residues. Trimming took off 3 bases at V and 6 bases at J, with 15 bases between the two ends. CDR3 sequence reads: CSARLANPAEQYF. The CDR3 DNA is TGCAGTGCTAGGCTTGCCAATCCAGCCGAGCAGTACTTC.

A remark on this clonotype: This beta chain is a stray sequence in a library constructed for alpha chains; its clone size is not meaningful. The rearrangement uses TRBV7-2 and TRBJ2-5; D is uncertain. The CDR3 extends over 14 amino acids. Looked up from germline, CDR1 is SGHTA and CDR2 is FQGNSA. V lost 2 bases to trimming and J lost 1 base, with 8 bases between them. The CDR3 DNA is TGTGCCAGCAGCTTATCGGCGGCCCAAGAGACCCAGTACTTC. Translating gives CASSLSAAQETQYF.

For this clonotype: The library was prepared for alpha chains; this beta chain is a stray read, so its frequency means little. The chain has TRBV18 and TRBJ2-3, with D perhaps TRBD1 or TRBD2 (5 bases each). The CDR3 loop spans 15 amino acids. Trimming stripped 5 bases from V and 3 bases from J, with 15 bases between. Germline V CDR1 and CDR2: KGHSH, LQKENI. The CDR3: CASSSRDGSTDTQYF. The CDR3 region has the DNA TGTGCCAGCTCATCCCGGGACGGTAGTACAGATACGCAGTATTTT.

With respect to this clonotype: Little can be read into the size of this beta chain, an off-target read in a library designed for alpha chains. The genes are TRBV25-1 and TRBJ2-5; D unresolved. Germline assignment: CDR1 MGHDK and CDR2 SYGVNS. V was clipped by 5 bases and J by 2 bases, with 3 bases between them. The CDR3 is 11 residues long. The CDR3 DNA is TGTGCCAGCAGTCAGCAAGAGACCCAGTACTTC. As protein: CASSQQETQYF. The variable domain in full, completed from reference TRBV25-1 and TRBJ2-5, reads EADIYQTPRYLVIGTGKKITLECSQTMGHDKMYWYQQDPGMELHLIHYSYGVNSTEKGDLSSESTVSRIRTEHFPLTLESARPSHTSQYLCASSQQETQYFGPGTRLLVL.

This clonotype occurred a few times. This beta chain is a stray read from a library made for alpha chains; its abundance is not meaningful. The J gene is TRBJ2-7, the V gene TRBV18; maybe TRBD1 (6 bases). The CDR3 totals 12 residues. Between the trimmed V and J ends, which lost 5 bases and 4 bases, there was a span of 9 bases. CDR1 and CDR2 (germline): KGHSH, LQKENI. CDR3 nucleotides: TGTGCCAGCTCAACACAGGGATACGAGCAGTACTTC. Protein sequence: CASSTQGYEQYF.

This clonotype appeared a few times. Since it is a stray read in a library aimed at alpha chains, this beta chain has a size that is not meaningful. V is TRBV6-1 and J is TRBJ2-5, with D tentatively TRBD1 or TRBD2 (6 bases each). The CDR3 contains 11 residues. Trimming pared 8 bases from V and 9 bases from J, leaving 13 bases between. Germline CDR1 MNHNS, CDR2 SASEGT. In DNA form, the CDR3 reads TGTGCCAGCCCCCGGAGGGGGTCCCAGTACTTC. Amino acid sequence: CASPRRGSQYF.

With regard to this clonotype: This beta chain is an unintended read in a library built for alpha chains; its size means little. The V gene is TRBV7-9, the J gene TRBJ1-1, with TRBD1 as a possible D gene (6 bases). V lost 5 bases, J lost 4 bases, and 17 bases lay in between. Germline-derived CDR1 and CDR2 are SEHNR and FQNEAQ (reference sequence). The CDR3 has 15 residues. CDR3 nucleotides: TGTGCCAGCAGCCTTAAAGGGGGTGCTGGCACTGAAGCTTTCTTT. This gives the protein CASSLKGGAGTEAFF.

Details on this clonotype: For a library built for alpha chains, this beta chain is a stray read; little rests on its size. The chain recombines TRBV29-1 with TRBJ1-1, with D maybe TRBD1 (6 bases). Between the trimmed V and J ends, which lost 6 bases and 0 bases, there was a span of 14 bases. Germline V gene data show CDR1 as SQVTM and CDR2 as ANQGSEA. This CDR3 has 14 residues. CDR3: CSVDDRSLNTEAFF. In DNA, the CDR3 is TGCAGCGTCGATGACAGGTCACTGAACACTGAAGCTTTCTTT.